The present T cell receptor beta chain was sequenced within a study of human CD8 memory T cell subsets. Libraries of TCR beta chains were produced by 5' RACE (UMI-labeled). TCRdb re-called the 5' RACE reads; every CDR3 protein appears as one record, without DNA. The record lists some 12,000 distinct CDR3 sequences, of which the ten most abundant hold over 8.5%. Looked up from germline, CDR1 is LNHDA and CDR2 is SQIVND (reference sequence). The CDR3 spans 14 residues. This sequence was found in a human donor in good health. Sequenced material: CD8+ T cells from PBMCs. V usage is TRBV19 and J usage is TRBJ1-4. Here the CDR3 reads CASSIFVEDEKLFF.